The T cell receptor (beta chain) described here comes from a study of T cells after somatic rescue of genetic block. This CDR3 has 14 residues. Germline V lookup: CDR1 SGHNT, CDR2 YENEEA. Trimming removed 7 bases from V and 5 bases from J, with 17 bases in between. Assay: immunoSEQ multiplex PCR; the TCRdb copy retains only in-frame clones and omits some. The sample has 110,000 or so clones, about 90% seen once; the top ten hold less than 1.5%. The specimen was peripheral blood mononuclear cells (PBMCs). The receptor's source is a young woman. The rearrangement uses TRBV11-3 and TRBJ2-5; D uncertain. The CDR3 DNA follows: TGTGCCAGCACCACCCGAGGCTATGGCGAGACCCAGTACTTC. This encodes CASTTRGYGETQYF. Variable domain in full (rest from reference TRBV11-3 and TRBJ2-5): EAGVVQSPRYKIIEKKQPVAFWCNPISGHNTLYWYLQNLGQGPELLIRYENEEAVDDSQLPKDRFSAERLKGVDSTLKIQPAELGDSAVYLCASTTRGYGETQYFGPGTRLLVL.